This entry describes one T cell receptor (beta chain). This clonotype was seen more than once but under ten times. Its antigen remains undetermined. Base qualities were left out, and no much larger clone turns up one base away. This sample is drawn from a study of T cell repertoires in cytomegalovirus infection (dated by TCRdb to between 2019 and 2020). Regarding the research as a whole: The HLA type of each donor mattered for the analysis, because public TCR beta signatures pointed to carriage of CMV infection along with the matching HLA type. The research as a whole found: In the ex vivo response, HLA-C-restricted CMV-specific TCR beta clonotypes were dominant, and in two of eight donors the single most frequent clonotype came from this HLA-C-restricted group. Carriers of CMV infection plus the relevant HLA type were discriminated by the cumulative frequency of public TCR beta family members in the study cohort and in an independent roughly 350-donor cohort.

The germline V gene gives CDR1 as SQVTM and CDR2 as ANQGSEA. The CDR3 starts with the cysteine, ends with the phenylalanine, and has 13 residues. The DNA shown is the 39-base CDR3, in frame from base 1. V and J are truncated by 3 bases and 6 bases respectively, leaving an intervening sequence of 14 bases. The data were produced on an Illumina HiSeq 1500. TCRdb trimmed the raw reads at Q25, called clones with MiXCR and kept productive beta chains. When rows share a CDR3 protein, they turn into one entry using the most common DNA and genes. This sample lists over 100,000 distinct CDR3 sequences; approximately 15% were detected once. About 7.3% of the sample rests with the top ten.

This receptor chain uses TRBV29-1 and TRBJ1-1; the D gene is perhaps TRBD1, on 6 matching bases. Material: PBMCs. The TCR was taken from a human donor in good health (CMV status not recorded). Some clones in this sample may be carry-over from other donors' samples. The bases are TGCAGCGTTGAGTGGGGGGCGGAGGCTGAAGCTTTCTTT. Its translation reads: CSVEWGAEAEAFF.